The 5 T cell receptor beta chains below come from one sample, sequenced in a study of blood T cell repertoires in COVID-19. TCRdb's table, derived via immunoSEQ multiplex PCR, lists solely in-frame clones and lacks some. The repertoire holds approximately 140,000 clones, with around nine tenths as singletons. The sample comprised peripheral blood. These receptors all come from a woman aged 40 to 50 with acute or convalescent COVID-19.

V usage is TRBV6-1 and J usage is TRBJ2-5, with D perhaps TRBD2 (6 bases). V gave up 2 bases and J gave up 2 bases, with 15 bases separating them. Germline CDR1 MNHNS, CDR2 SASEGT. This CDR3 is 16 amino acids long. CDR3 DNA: TGTGCCAGCAGTGAAAAAGTGGAGGGCAGTCAAGAGACCCAGTACTTC. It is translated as CASSEKVEGSQETQYF.

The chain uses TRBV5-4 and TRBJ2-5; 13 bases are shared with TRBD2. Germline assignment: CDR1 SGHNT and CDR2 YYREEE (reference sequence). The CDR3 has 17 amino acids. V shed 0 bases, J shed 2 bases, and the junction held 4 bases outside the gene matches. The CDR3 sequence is CASSLGLAGGPQETQYF. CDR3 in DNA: TGTGCCAGCAGCTTGGGACTAGCGGGAGGCCCGCAAGAGACCCAGTACTTC.

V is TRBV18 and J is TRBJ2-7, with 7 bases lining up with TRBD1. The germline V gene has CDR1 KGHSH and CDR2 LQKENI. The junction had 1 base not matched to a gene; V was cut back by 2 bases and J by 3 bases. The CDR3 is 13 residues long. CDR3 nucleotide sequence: TGTGCCAGCTCACCAGGACAGGTCTACGAGCAGTACTTC. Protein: CASSPGQVYEQYF.

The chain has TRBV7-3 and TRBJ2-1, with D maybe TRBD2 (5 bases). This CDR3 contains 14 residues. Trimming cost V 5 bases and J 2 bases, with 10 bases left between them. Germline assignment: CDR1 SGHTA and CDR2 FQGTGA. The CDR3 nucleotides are TGTGCCAGCAGCCGAACGGGGACCTACAATGAGCAGTTCTTC. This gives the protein CASSRTGTYNEQFF. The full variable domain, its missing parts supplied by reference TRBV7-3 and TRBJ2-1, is GAGVSQTPSNKVTEKGKYVELRCDPISGHTALYWYRQSLGQGPEFLIYFQGTGAADDSGLPNDRFFAVRPEGSVSTLKIQRTERGDSAVYLCASSRTGTYNEQFFGPGTRLTVL.

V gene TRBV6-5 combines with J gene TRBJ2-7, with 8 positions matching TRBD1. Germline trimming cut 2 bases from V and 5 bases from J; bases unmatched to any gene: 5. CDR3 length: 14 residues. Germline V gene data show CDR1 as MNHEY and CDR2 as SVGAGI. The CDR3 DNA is TGTGCCAGCAGTTACACAGGGGGATACGACGAGCAGTACTTC. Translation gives CASSYTGGYDEQYF.